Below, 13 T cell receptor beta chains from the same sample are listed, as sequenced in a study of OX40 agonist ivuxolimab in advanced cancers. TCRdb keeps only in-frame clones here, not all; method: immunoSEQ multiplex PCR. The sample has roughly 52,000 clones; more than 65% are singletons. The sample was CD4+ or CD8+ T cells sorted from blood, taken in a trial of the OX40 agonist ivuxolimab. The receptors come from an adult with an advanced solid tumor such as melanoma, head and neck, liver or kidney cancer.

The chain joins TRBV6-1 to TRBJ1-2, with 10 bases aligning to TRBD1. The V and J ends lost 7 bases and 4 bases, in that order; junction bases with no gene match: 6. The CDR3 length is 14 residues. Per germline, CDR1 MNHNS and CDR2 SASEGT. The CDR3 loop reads CASTTDRGIYGYTF. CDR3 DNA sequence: TGTGCCAGCACCACGGACAGGGGGATCTATGGCTACACCTTC.

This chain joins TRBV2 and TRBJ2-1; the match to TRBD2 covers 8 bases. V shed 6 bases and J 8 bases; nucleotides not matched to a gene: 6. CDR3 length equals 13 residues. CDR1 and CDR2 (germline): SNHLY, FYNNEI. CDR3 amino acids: CASRMSGGDEQFF. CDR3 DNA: TGTGCCAGCAGAATGAGCGGGGGCGATGAGCAGTTCTTC.

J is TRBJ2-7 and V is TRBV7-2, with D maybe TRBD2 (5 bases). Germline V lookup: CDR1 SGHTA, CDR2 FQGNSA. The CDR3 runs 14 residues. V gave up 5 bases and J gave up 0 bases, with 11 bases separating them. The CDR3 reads CASSVSVSSYEQYF. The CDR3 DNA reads TGTGCCAGCAGCGTTAGCGTAAGCTCCTACGAGCAGTACTTC.

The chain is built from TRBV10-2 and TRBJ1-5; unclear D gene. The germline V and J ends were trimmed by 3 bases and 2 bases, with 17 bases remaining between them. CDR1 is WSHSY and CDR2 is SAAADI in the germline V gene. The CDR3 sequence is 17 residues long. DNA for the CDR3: TGCGCCAGCAGTGAATTTCTAGGATTTTTTGGCAATCAGCCCCAGCATTTT. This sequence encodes CASSEFLGFFGNQPQHF.

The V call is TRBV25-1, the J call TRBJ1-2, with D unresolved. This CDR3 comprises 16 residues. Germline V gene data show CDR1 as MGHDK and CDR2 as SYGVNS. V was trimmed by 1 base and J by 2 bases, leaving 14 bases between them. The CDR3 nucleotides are TGTGCCAGCAGTGAATTGGACGGACTAGCCAACTATGGCTACACCTTC. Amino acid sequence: CASSELDGLANYGYTF.

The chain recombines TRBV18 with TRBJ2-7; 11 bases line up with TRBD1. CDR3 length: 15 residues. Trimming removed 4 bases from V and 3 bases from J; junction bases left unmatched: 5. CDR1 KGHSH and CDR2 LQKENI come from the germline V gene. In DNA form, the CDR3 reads TGTGCCAGCTCACTGGGGACAGGGGGTCTCTACGAGCAGTACTTC. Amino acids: CASSLGTGGLYEQYF.

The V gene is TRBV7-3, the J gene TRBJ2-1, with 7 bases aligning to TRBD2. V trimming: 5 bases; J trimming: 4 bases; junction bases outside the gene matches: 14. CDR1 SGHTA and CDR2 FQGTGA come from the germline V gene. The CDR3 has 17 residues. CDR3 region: CASSRVSGIGGYNEQFF. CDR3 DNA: TGTGCCAGCAGCCGGGTTTCAGGGATCGGGGGGTACAATGAGCAGTTCTTC.

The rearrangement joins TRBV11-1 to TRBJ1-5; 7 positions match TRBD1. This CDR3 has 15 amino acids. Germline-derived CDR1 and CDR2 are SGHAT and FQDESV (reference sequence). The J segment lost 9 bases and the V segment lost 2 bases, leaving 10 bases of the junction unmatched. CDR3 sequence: CASSLYRQGRGPQHF. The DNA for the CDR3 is TGTGCCAGCAGCTTATACCGACAGGGCCGAGGGCCCCAGCATTTT.

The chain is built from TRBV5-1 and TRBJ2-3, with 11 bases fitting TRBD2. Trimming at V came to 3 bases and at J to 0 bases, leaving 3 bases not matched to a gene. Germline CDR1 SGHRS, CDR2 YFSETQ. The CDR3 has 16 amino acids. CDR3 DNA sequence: TGCGCCAGCAGCTCGGGACTAGCGGAAAGCACAGATACGCAGTATTTT. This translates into CASSSGLAESTDTQYF.

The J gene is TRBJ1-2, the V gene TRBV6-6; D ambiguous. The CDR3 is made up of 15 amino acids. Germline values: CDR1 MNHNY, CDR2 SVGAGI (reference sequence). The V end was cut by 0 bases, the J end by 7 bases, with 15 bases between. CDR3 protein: CASSYSSNERSGYTF. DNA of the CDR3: TGTGCCAGCAGTTACTCTTCCAACGAACGGAGTGGCTACACCTTC.

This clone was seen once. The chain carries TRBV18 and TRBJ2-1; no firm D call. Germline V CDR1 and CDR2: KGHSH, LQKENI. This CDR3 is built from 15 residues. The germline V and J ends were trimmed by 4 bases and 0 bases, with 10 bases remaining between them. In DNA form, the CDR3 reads TGTGCCAGCTCACTTTCCTTGAGCTCCTACAATGAGCAGTTCTTC. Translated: CASSLSLSSYNEQFF.

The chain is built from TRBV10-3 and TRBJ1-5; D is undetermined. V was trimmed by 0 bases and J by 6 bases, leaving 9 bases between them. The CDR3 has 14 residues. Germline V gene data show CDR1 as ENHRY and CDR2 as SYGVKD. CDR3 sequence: CAISESESSQPQHF. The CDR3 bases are TGTGCCATCAGTGAGTCAGAAAGTTCTCAGCCCCAGCATTTT.

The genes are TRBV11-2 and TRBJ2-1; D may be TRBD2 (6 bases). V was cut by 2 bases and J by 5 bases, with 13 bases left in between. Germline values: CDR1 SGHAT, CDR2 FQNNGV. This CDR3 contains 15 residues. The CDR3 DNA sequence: TGTGCCAGCAGCTTAAGACTAGAACGAAACAATGAGCAGTTCTTC. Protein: CASSLRLERNNEQFF.